The 15 T cell receptor beta chains presented below share a single source sample, sequenced in a study of blood T cell repertoires in COVID-19. Measured with immunoSEQ multiplex PCR; TCRdb has only the in-frame clones, and not every one. This table has some 150,000 clones, 70% to 90% appearing once. Source material: peripheral blood. All receptors derive from a woman in her thirties or forties with active or convalescent COVID-19.

A note on this clone: This sample includes further DNA sequences coding for the same CDR3. The genes are TRBV5-5 and TRBJ1-5, with 9 bases fitting TRBD1. The J segment lost 4 bases and the V segment lost 6 bases, leaving 8 bases of the junction unmatched. CDR3 length: 15 amino acids. Germline V gene lookup returns CDR1 SGHKS and CDR2 YYEKEE (reference sequence). The CDR3 sequence: CASTQSGTGNQPQHF. CDR3 DNA sequence: TGTGCCAGCACCCAATCCGGGACAGGGAATCAGCCCCAGCATTTT.

V and J are TRBV4-2 and TRBJ1-2; no clear D. CDR1 and CDR2 (germline): LGHNA, YNFKEQ. V lost 0 bases and J 6 bases, leaving 14 bases between the germline ends. The length of the CDR3 is 15 residues. The DNA of the CDR3 is TGTGCCAGCAGCCAAGATGCGGGGTCCGTGGATGGCTACACCTTC. Encoded protein: CASSQDAGSVDGYTF.

This clone was seen a few times. J is TRBJ1-1 and V is TRBV27; 7 bases match TRBD1. Germline CDR1 MNHEY, CDR2 SMNVEV (reference sequence). The junction had 13 bases not matched to a gene; V was cut back by 5 bases and J by 1 base. This CDR3 spans 17 amino acids. The CDR3 region has the DNA TGTGCCAGCAGTCCTCAGGGGACAGTCTCTGAGAACACTGAAGCTTTCTTT. It specifies CASSPQGTVSENTEAFF.

This rearrangement joins TRBV29-1 to TRBJ1-1, with 10 bases matching TRBD1. The CDR3 length is 12 residues. Germline V gene sequence: CDR1 SQVTM, CDR2 ANQGSEA. With 0 bases clipped from V and 10 bases from J, the junction kept 2 bases outside the gene matches. CDR3 coding DNA: TGCAGCGTTGAAGAGAGGACAGGGGGAGCTTTCTTT. Its protein product is CSVEERTGGAFF. Drawing the rest from reference TRBV29-1 and TRBJ1-1, the complete variable domain is SAVISQKPSRDICQRGTSLTIQCQVDSQVTMMFWYRQQPGQSLTLIATANQGSEATYESGFVIDKFPISRPNLTFSTLTVSNMSPEDSSIYLCSVEERTGGAFFGQGTRLTVV.

This clone was seen once. The CDR3 bases are TGTGCTAGTGGTCCCCAGTCCCACTCCTACGAGCAGTACTTC. Amino acid sequence: CASGPQSHSYEQYF. This rearrangement joins TRBV12-5 to TRBJ2-7; D remains ambiguous. Germline loops: CDR1 LGHNT, CDR2 FRNRAP. V shed 5 bases and J shed 0 bases, with 11 bases lying between them. CDR3 length: 14 residues.

The rearrangement links TRBV7-9 to TRBJ2-7; D possibly corresponds to TRBD1 (5 bases). This CDR3 has 14 residues. V shed 1 base and J shed 4 bases, with 11 bases lying between them. Germline assignment: CDR1 SEHNR and CDR2 FQNEAQ (reference sequence). The DNA of the CDR3 is TGTGCCAGCAGCTTAGGCGAAAGGGGTTACGAGCAGTACTTC. It is translated as CASSLGERGYEQYF.

The chain has TRBV7-2 and TRBJ2-7; no clear D gene. This CDR3 is built from 11 residues. The V end lost 5 bases, the J end lost 1 base, and 3 bases lay between the germline ends. CDR1 and CDR2 (germline): SGHTA, FQGNSA. This CDR3 reads CASSRSYEQYF. The CDR3 region has the DNA TGTGCCAGCAGCCGGTCCTACGAGCAGTACTTC.

V is TRBV6-2 or TRBV6-3 and J is TRBJ2-2; 10 nucleotides match TRBD1. The ends lost 5 bases at V and 7 bases at J; junction bases unmatched: 13. Germline V gene data show CDR1 as MNHEY and CDR2 as SVGEGT. The CDR3 covers 17 residues. The CDR3 DNA reads TGTGCCAGCAGTCCATCCTTAGGGACAGGGGCCGACGGGGAGCTGTTTTTT. The encoded protein is CASSPSLGTGADGELFF.

This clone was found once. The rearrangement links TRBV27 to TRBJ2-7, with TRBD1 as a possible D gene (6 bases). V was cut by 2 bases and J by 2 bases, with 7 bases left in between. This CDR3 comprises 13 residues. Per germline, CDR1 MNHEY and CDR2 SMNVEV (reference sequence). Written as DNA, the CDR3 is TGTGCCAGCAGTTTAGGGACACCCTACGAGCAGTACTTC. It translates to CASSLGTPYEQYF.

This clone was counted only a few times. The chain recombines TRBV24-1 with TRBJ1-4; 9 bases map to TRBD1. V lost 4 bases to trimming and J lost 8 bases; unmatched junction nucleotides: 4. Germline assignment: CDR1 KGHDR and CDR2 SFDVKD. The length of the CDR3 is 14 residues. CDR3 in amino acids: CATSEGTGSEKLFF. CDR3 in DNA: TGTGCCACCAGTGAAGGGACAGGGAGCGAAAAACTGTTTTTT.

This chain joins TRBV27 and TRBJ2-2; TRBD2 might be the D (5 bases). Germline CDR1 MNHEY, CDR2 SMNVEV (reference sequence). This CDR3 region has 16 residues. Trimming cost V 5 bases and J 7 bases, with 20 bases left between them. CDR3: CASSPLTGLEVGELFF. CDR3 DNA sequence: TGTGCCAGCAGTCCCCTAACGGGGTTGGAGGTCGGGGAGCTGTTTTTT.

The rearrangement links TRBV5-4 to TRBJ2-1; D not certain. This CDR3 is 14 amino acids long. Trimming took off 0 bases at V and 3 bases at J, with 7 bases between the two ends. CDR1 SGHNT and CDR2 YYREEE come from the germline V gene (reference sequence). The CDR3 loop is CASSLAQIYNEQFF. CDR3 bases: TGTGCCAGCAGCTTGGCCCAGATCTACAATGAGCAGTTCTTC.

This clone was observed many times. This chain joins TRBV7-2 and TRBJ1-1; 9 bases agree with TRBD1. CDR3 length equals 13 residues. From germline, CDR1 is SGHTA and CDR2 FQGNSA. Trimming removed 5 bases from V and 6 bases from J; junction bases left unmatched: 4. This CDR3 is CASSRTGVAEAFF. The CDR3 DNA sequence: TGTGCCAGCAGCCGGACAGGGGTTGCTGAAGCTTTCTTT.

This clone occurred once. At one boundary the junction diverges from the germline segment, which might be a read error. The CDR3 sequence is CAISHRGRGNQPQHF. The CDR3 region has the DNA TGTGCCATCAGTCACAGGGGACGGGGTAATCAGCCCCAGCATTTT. The chain couples TRBV28 to TRBJ1-5, with 7 bases lining up with TRBD1. This CDR3 spans 15 amino acids. CDR1 MDHEN and CDR2 SYDVKM come from the germline V gene.

The chain recombines TRBV5-6 with TRBJ1-2; TRBD1 matches at 9 bases. Germline lookup yields CDR1 SGHDT and CDR2 YYEEEE. The CDR3 covers 13 residues. The J segment lost 6 bases and the V segment lost 2 bases, leaving 2 bases of the junction unmatched. The CDR3 DNA reads TGTGCCAGCAGCTTACAGGGGGCCAATGGCTACACCTTC. It specifies CASSLQGANGYTF.